In this sample, the clone carrying this TCR beta chain turned up a few times. Its antigen remains unidentified. For the second PCR, which ran for about 7 to 11 cycles, a sample-barcoded 5' primer and a J-beta primer mix were used. TCRdb re-analysed the 5' RACE reads in MiXCR, keeping a single row per CDR3 protein. The table includes some 690,000 distinct CDR3 sequences, 20% to 25% detected once. The source of the sample is a study of blood T cells in healthy people across ages. As for the study in general: Per every two T cells, about one barcoded beta molecule was captured by template switching. Study observations and caveats: The long-lived group displayed more naive CD4+ cells, plus higher diversity, than the aged donors did. Shifts in expanded clonotypes may have been confounded by donor CMV status, which was unknown.

The sequencing input was blood. This TCR derives from a man in his 70s in good health.

The CDR3 sequence is CSTWGLLNEQFF. The CDR3 nucleotides read TGCAGTACTTGGGGGCTTCTTAATGAGCAGTTCTTC. The chain joins TRBV20-1 to TRBJ2-1, with D possibly TRBD1 on 6 matching bases. V was pared by 8 bases and J by 7 bases, with 15 bases between. This CDR3 spans 12 amino acids. CDR1 DFQATT and CDR2 SNEGSKA come from the germline V gene (reference sequence).